The entry below describes one TCR beta chain. The antigen is not known. This entry belongs to a study of CD8 T cells in Susac syndrome. General study findings and limits: Individuals included in the TCR sequencing and HLA analysis were acknowledged by the study to be relatively few in number.

TEMRA cells were FACS-enriched and CD8+ and CD4+ T cells negatively isolated. When the RNA was reverse transcribed, random hexamers were used with an input of roughly 0.5 to 1 ug. The method of amplification for TCR beta CDR3 was immunoSEQ multiplex PCR, covering 54 Vbeta and 13 Jbeta. One entry per CDR3 protein, called by TCRdb with MiXCR from the immunoSEQ multiplex PCR reads. This sample yields roughly 400,000 distinct CDR3 sequences, of which 75% to 90% are seen a single time; about 0.1% belongs to the top ten. CDR1 is GTSNPN, CDR2 SVGIG, per germline (reference sequence). This CDR3 is 13 amino acids long. Trimming took 2 bases from V and 2 from J; bases not matched to a gene: 3.

The clonotype was recovered from a human donor with multiple sclerosis. What was sequenced was CD8+ T cells from PBMCs. The chain links TRBV30 to TRBJ2-7, with 7 bases aligning to TRBD1. This CDR3 is CAWSTGQTYEQYF. Written as DNA, the CDR3 is TGTGCCTGGAGTACGGGACAGACCTACGAGCAGTACTTC. The variable domain in full, with the rest retrieved from reference TRBV30 and TRBJ2-7, is SQTIHQWPATLVQPVGSPLSLECTVEGTSNPNLYWYRQAAGRGLQLLFYSVGIGQISSEVPQNLSASRPQDRQFILSSKKLLLSDSGFYLCAWSTGQTYEQYFGPGTRLTVT.